The rows below give T cell receptor beta chains drawn from one sample of a study of blood T cell repertoires in COVID-19. Profiling relied on immunoSEQ multiplex PCR, and the TCRdb table lists in-frame clones only, not all of them. The repertoire holds approximately 250,000 clones, with over 75% as singletons. The sample taken for sequencing was peripheral blood. The receptor set was obtained from a human donor in a cohort sampled during active COVID-19. Both conserved end residues are part of each CDR3. The D gene is left open where the match is weak. Expanded clones get a size class; other rows say once, few or many, or leave the size out.

abundance	j_gene	v_gene	d_gene	len	CDR3aa	CDR3nt
once	TRBJ2-5	TRBV3-1/TRBV3-2	TRBD1	16	CASSQDMRQGVETQYF	TGTGCCAGCAGCCAAGATATGAGACAGGGGGTTGAGACCCAGTACTTC
once	TRBJ2-7	TRBV29-1	.	13	CSVSQGLFYEQYF	TGCAGCGTTTCCCAGGGGTTGTTCTACGAGCAGTACTTC
.	TRBJ1-1	TRBV28	TRBD1	14	CASSPDRGLPQAFF	TGTGCCAGCAGTCCAGACAGGGGGCTCCCCCAAGCTTTCTTT
.	TRBJ2-7	TRBV18	.	15	CASSAGRPLSYEQYF	TGTGCCAGCTCAGCAGGGAGGCCACTTTCCTACGAGCAGTACTTC
few	TRBJ2-3	TRBV6-2/TRBV6-3	TRBD2	20	CASSFHPTSGGVPSTDTQYF	TGTGCCAGCAGTTTTCACCCTACTAGCGGGGGGGTTCCTAGCACAGATACGCAGTATTTT
.	TRBJ1-4	TRBV7-9	TRBD1	14	CASSLRTGSEKLFF	TGTGCCAGCAGCTTGAGGACAGGGAGTGAAAAACTGTTTTTT
.	TRBJ1-1	TRBV5-6	TRBD1	14	CASSGRQGNTEAFF	TGTGCCAGCAGCGGTCGACAGGGAAACACTGAAGCTTTCTTT
once	TRBJ2-5	TRBV6-5	.	15	CASTYDSLRRETQYF	TGTGCCAGCACCTACGACTCACTCCGGCGGGAGACCCAGTACTTC
.	TRBJ2-7	TRBV29-1	.	13	CSVETGLSYEQYF	TGCAGCGTTGAGACAGGTCTCTCCTACGAGCAGTACTTC
.	TRBJ1-1	TRBV12-5	.	14	CASGLYGPGTEAFF	TGTGCTAGTGGTTTGTATGGCCCCGGGACTGAAGCTTTCTTT
.	TRBJ2-7	TRBV7-9	.	11	CASSRSYEQYF	TGTGCCAGCAGCCGGTCCTACGAGCAGTACTTC
.	TRBJ2-7	TRBV27	.	14	CASSITGFGYEQYF	TGTGCCAGCAGTATAACAGGGTTCGGCTACGAGCAGTACTTC
.	TRBJ2-2	TRBV6-6	.	15	CASILSGQNTGELFF	TGTGCCAGCATCTTATCTGGGCAGAACACCGGGGAGCTGTTTTTT
.	TRBJ1-5	TRBV6-1	TRBD1	14	CASSEDRGLKPQHF	TGTGCCAGCAGTGAGGACAGGGGGCTTAAGCCCCAGCATTTT
few	TRBJ1-1	TRBV6-5	.	13	CASSYFGQSEAFF	TGTGCCAGCAGTTACTTCGGACAGAGCGAAGCTTTCTTT
.	TRBJ2-7	TRBV28	TRBD1	16	CASSSPGTGNSYEQYF	TGTGCCAGCAGTTCTCCCGGGACAGGGAACTCCTACGAGCAGTACTTC
.	TRBJ2-7	TRBV18	.	16	CASSPSRTGISYEQYF	TGTGCCAGCTCACCGAGCCGAACAGGGATCTCCTACGAGCAGTACTTC
.	TRBJ2-1	TRBV6-1	TRBD2	18	CASNDASGGAIVYNEQFF	TGTGCCAGCAATGACGCTAGCGGGGGGGCCATCGTCTACAATGAGCAGTTCTTC
.	TRBJ2-1	TRBV29-1	.	14	CSVPRAGTPNEQFF	TGCAGCGTCCCTCGGGCAGGGACTCCCAATGAGCAGTTCTTC
.	TRBJ1-6	TRBV4-3	.	15	CASSPGHRENSPLHF	TGCGCCAGCAGCCCGGGGCACAGGGAAAATTCACCCCTCCACTTT
once	TRBJ1-2	TRBV4-1	TRBD1	18	CASSQVIPGGGGIYGYTF	TGCGCCAGCAGCCAAGTAATACCAGGGGGTGGTGGTATCTATGGCTACACCTTC
.	TRBJ1-1	TRBV18	.	13	CASYPEGGTEAFF	TGTGCCAGCTATCCGGAGGGTGGCACTGAAGCTTTCTTT
once	TRBJ2-3	TRBV5-1	TRBD2	17	CASSLAPSGTSTDTQYF	TGCGCCAGCAGCTTGGCACCTAGCGGGACTAGCACAGATACGCAGTATTTT
.	TRBJ1-5	TRBV5-6	TRBD1	15	CASSWTGALGQPQHF	TGTGCCAGCAGCTGGACAGGGGCCCTCGGTCAGCCCCAGCATTTT
.	TRBJ2-1	TRBV6-5	TRBD2	15	CASRDPGLAGVEQFF	TGTGCCAGCAGGGACCCGGGACTAGCGGGAGTTGAGCAGTTCTTC
.	TRBJ1-5	TRBV19	.	15	CASTREPGLSGPQHF	TGTGCCAGTACTCGGGAACCGGGATTATCAGGACCCCAGCATTTT
.	TRBJ1-5	TRBV3-1/TRBV3-2	.	14	CASSQGLSNQPQHF	TGTGCCAGCAGCCAAGGACTTAGCAATCAGCCCCAGCATTTT
.	TRBJ1-5	TRBV18	TRBD1	15	CASSTTGGRDQPQHF	TGTGCCAGCTCAACTACAGGGGGCAGGGATCAGCCCCAGCATTTT
.	TRBJ2-2	TRBV5-1	TRBD1	15	CASSLGQGVTGELFF	TGCGCCAGCAGCTTGGGCCAGGGGGTCACCGGGGAGCTGTTTTTT
.	TRBJ1-3	TRBV9	.	14	CASSVGRGSNTIYF	TGTGCCAGCAGCGTAGGTCGGGGGTCGAACACCATATATTTT
.	TRBJ1-5	TRBV6-4	TRBD1	15	CASSKTGERNQPQHF	TGTGCCAGCAGTAAGACAGGGGAGCGCAATCAGCCCCAGCATTTT
.	TRBJ2-2	TRBV2	.	14	CASRRTPGSGELFF	TGTGCCAGCAGAAGAACCCCGGGGAGCGGGGAGCTGTTTTTT
.	TRBJ2-1	TRBV5-8	TRBD2	15	CASSPIKRGSNEQFF	TGTGCCAGCAGCCCCATAAAGCGGGGAAGCAATGAGCAGTTCTTC
.	TRBJ2-7	TRBV9	.	13	CASSGRQGGEQYF	TGTGCCAGCAGCGGGAGACAGGGAGGCGAGCAGTACTTC
.	TRBJ2-2	TRBV15	.	15	CATSPPPRNTGELFF	TGTGCCACCAGCCCACCCCCCAGGAACACCGGGGAGCTGTTTTTT
.	TRBJ1-1	TRBV5-1	.	14	CASSLVQGGTEAFF	TGCGCCAGCAGCTTGGTCCAGGGAGGCACTGAAGCTTTCTTT
.	TRBJ1-2	TRBV27	TRBD1	16	CASSSYPPGGDYGYTF	TGTGCCAGCAGTTCTTACCCCCCAGGGGGCGACTATGGCTACACCTTC
.	TRBJ1-1	TRBV5-1	TRBD1	13	CASLQGVGTEAFF	TGCGCCAGCTTACAGGGGGTTGGCACTGAAGCTTTCTTT
.	TRBJ2-5	TRBV12-1	.	17	CASSPELAGALQETQYF	TGTGCCAGCAGCCCGGAGCTAGCGGGGGCCCTACAAGAGACCCAGTACTTC
.	TRBJ1-1	TRBV28	.	16	CASRKMDGGMNTEAFF	TGTGCCAGCAGAAAAATGGACGGGGGTATGAACACTGAAGCTTTCTTT
.	TRBJ1-6	TRBV12-3/TRBV12-4	TRBD1	13	CASKGQEYSPLHF	TGTGCCAGCAAGGGACAGGAATATTCACCCCTCCACTTT
.	TRBJ2-1	TRBV6-6	TRBD2	15	CASSLAGTSYNEQFF	TGTGCCAGCAGCCTAGCGGGTACCTCCTACAATGAGCAGTTCTTC
.	TRBJ2-2	TRBV7-3	.	14	CASSSTANTGELFF	TGTGCCAGCAGCTCTACAGCGAACACCGGGGAGCTGTTTTTT
once	TRBJ2-7	TRBV6-5	TRBD2	15	CASRALTSDSYEQYF	TGTGCCAGCAGAGCCTTGACTAGCGACTCCTACGAGCAGTACTTC